These 5 T cell receptor beta chains share one sample of origin, sequenced in a study of T cell responses to AZD1222 COVID-19 vaccine. TCRdb keeps only in-frame clones here, not all; method: immunoSEQ multiplex PCR. The profile shows about 120,000 clones, roughly 87% of them singletons. The sequences come from peripheral blood, collected on day 0 of MenACWY control vaccination. The source is an adult in good health.

The gene calls are TRBV28 and TRBJ2-7; 7 nucleotides agree with TRBD1. The CDR3 covers 18 residues. Germline-derived CDR1 and CDR2 are MDHEN and SYDVKM. V lost 6 bases and J lost 5; bases outside the gene matches: 22. CDR3 protein: CASSRAGSGTDFSDEQYV. Written as DNA, the CDR3 is TGTGCCAGCAGCCGAGCAGGCTCCGGGACAGACTTCTCGGACGAGCAGTACGTC.

CDR3 residues: CASSEGPGVWDTEAFF. CDR3 DNA: TGTGCCAGCAGCGAGGGCCCAGGGGTGTGGGACACTGAAGCTTTCTTT. The chain employs TRBV25-1 and TRBJ1-1; a weak D match, TRBD1 (6 bases). CDR1 is MGHDK and CDR2 is SYGVNS in the germline V gene. Trimming left V 6 bases short and J 3 bases short, with 20 bases between. The CDR3 spans 16 residues.

The chain has TRBV28 and TRBJ1-2; 7 positions match TRBD1. V shed 6 bases and J 4 bases; nucleotides not matched to a gene: 11. CDR3 length: 15 amino acids. Germline CDR1 and CDR2: MDHEN and SYDVKM. CDR3 residues: CASSSTGEGSYGYTF. The CDR3 DNA is TGTGCCAGCAGCTCTACAGGGGAAGGATCCTATGGCTACACCTTC.

This sequence joins TRBV5-6 and TRBJ1-1; 7 positions agree with TRBD1. Germline V gene lookup returns CDR1 SGHDT and CDR2 YYEEEE. With 2 bases clipped from V and 10 bases from J, the junction kept 14 bases outside the gene matches. The CDR3 contains 15 residues. This chain's CDR3 is CASSLPDRDRSGAFF. The CDR3 DNA reads TGTGCCAGCAGCTTACCCGACAGGGACCGCAGCGGAGCTTTCTTT.

The V call is TRBV2, the J call TRBJ2-4; D unresolved. The CDR3 runs 15 residues. Germline-derived CDR1 and CDR2 are SNHLY and FYNNEI. Between the trimmed V and J ends, which lost 2 bases and 0 bases, there was a span of 8 bases. The CDR3 loop reads CASSEQWLAKNIQYF. CDR3 nucleotides: TGTGCCAGCAGTGAACAGTGGTTAGCCAAAAACATTCAGTACTTC.